The following is a T cell receptor (beta chain) sequence with its context. The data stem from a study of T cells in localized non-small cell lung cancer. Some clones are missing from TCRdb's copy, which holds only in-frame ones; the method was immunoSEQ multiplex PCR. The data contain roughly 17,000 clones, about 80% of them singletons. The CDR3 extends over 17 amino acids. CDR1 and CDR2 (germline): KGHSH, LQKENI. V was shortened by 1 base and J by 7 bases, with 17 bases between the two germline ends. This chain links TRBV18 with TRBJ1-6, with D possibly TRBD1 on 5 matching bases. The TCR was taken from a female donor older than 55 with stage I lung adenocarcinoma. Here the sequenced sample was peripheral blood, taken before any cancer treatment. CDR3 protein: CASSPLGVGDSNSPLHF. In nucleotides, the CDR3 is TGTGCCAGCTCACCACTGGGGGTAGGTGATTCAAATTCACCCCTCCACTTT.